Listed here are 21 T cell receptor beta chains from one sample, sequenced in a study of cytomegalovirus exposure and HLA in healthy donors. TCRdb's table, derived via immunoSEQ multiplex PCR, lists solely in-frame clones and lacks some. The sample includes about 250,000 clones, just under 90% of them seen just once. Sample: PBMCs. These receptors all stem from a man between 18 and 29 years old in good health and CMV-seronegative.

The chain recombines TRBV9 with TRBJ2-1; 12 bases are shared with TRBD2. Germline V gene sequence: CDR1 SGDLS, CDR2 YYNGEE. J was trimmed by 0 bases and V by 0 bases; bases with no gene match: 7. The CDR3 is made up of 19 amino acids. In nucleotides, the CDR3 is TGTGCCAGCAGCGTAGGGCTAGCGGGAGGGCCCAACTCCTACAATGAGCAGTTCTTC. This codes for CASSVGLAGGPNSYNEQFF.

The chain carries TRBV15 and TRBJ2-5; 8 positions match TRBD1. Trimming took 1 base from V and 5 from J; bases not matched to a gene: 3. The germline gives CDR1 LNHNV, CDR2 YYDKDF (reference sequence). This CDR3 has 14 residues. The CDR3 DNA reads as TGTGCCACCAGCAGAGCATACAGGGGGGAGACCCAGTACTTC. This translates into CATSRAYRGETQYF.

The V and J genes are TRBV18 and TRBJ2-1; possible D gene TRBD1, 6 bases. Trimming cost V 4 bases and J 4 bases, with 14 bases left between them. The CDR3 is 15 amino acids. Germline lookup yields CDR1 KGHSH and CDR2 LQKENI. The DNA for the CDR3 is TGTGCCAGCTCACTACCGCCCGACAGGTACAATGAGCAGTTCTTC. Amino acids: CASSLPPDRYNEQFF.

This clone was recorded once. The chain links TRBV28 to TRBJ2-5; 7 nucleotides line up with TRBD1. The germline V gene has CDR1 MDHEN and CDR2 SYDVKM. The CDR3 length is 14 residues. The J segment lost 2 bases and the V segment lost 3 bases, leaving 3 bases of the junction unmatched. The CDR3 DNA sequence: TGTGCCAGCAGTTTGTGGGACAGTCAAGAGACCCAGTACTTC. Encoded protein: CASSLWDSQETQYF.

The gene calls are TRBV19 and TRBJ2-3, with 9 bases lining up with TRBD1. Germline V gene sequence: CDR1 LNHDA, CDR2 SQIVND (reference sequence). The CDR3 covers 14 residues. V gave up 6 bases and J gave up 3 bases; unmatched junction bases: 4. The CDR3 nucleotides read TGTGCCAGTAGGGGACAGGGTCAGACAGATACGCAGTATTTT. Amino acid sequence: CASRGQGQTDTQYF.

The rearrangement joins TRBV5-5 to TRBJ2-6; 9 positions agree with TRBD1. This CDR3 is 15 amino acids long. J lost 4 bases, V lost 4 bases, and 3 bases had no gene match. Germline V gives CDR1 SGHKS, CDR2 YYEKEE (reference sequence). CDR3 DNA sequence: TGTGCCAGCAGCCGGACAGGGGCCGGGGCCAACGTCCTGACTTTC. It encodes CASSRTGAGANVLTF.

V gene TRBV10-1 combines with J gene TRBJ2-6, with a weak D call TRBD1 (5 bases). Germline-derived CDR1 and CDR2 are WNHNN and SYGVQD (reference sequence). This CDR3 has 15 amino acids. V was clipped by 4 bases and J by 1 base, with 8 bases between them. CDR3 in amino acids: CASSGQGSGANVLTF. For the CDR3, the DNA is TGCGCCAGCAGTGGGCAGGGATCTGGGGCCAACGTCCTGACTTTC.

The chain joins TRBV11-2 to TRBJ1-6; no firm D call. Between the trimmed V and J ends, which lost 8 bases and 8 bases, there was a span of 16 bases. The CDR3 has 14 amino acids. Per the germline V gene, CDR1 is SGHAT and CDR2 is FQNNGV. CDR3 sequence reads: CASVISGVDSPLHF. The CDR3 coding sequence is TGTGCCAGCGTAATATCAGGTGTCGATTCACCCCTCCACTTT.

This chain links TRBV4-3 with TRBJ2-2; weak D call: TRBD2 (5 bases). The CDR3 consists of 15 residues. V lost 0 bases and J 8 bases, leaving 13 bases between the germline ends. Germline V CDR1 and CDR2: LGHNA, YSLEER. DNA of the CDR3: TGCGCCAGCAGCCAAGACCGCGGGTGGAGGGGGGAGCTGTTTTTT. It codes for CASSQDRGWRGELFF.

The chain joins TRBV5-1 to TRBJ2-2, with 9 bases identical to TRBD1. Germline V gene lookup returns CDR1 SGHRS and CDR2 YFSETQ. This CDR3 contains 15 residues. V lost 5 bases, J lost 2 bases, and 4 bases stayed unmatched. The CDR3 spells CASSPTGGNTGELFF. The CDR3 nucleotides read TGCGCCAGCAGTCCAACAGGGGGCAACACCGGGGAGCTGTTTTTT.

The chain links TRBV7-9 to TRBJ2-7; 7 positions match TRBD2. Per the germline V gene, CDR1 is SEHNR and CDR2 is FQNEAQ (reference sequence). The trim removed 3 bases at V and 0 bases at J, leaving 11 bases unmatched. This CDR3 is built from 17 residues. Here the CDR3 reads CASSLTPSGSVSYEQYF. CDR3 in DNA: TGTGCCAGCAGCTTGACCCCTAGCGGAAGCGTCTCCTACGAGCAGTACTTC.

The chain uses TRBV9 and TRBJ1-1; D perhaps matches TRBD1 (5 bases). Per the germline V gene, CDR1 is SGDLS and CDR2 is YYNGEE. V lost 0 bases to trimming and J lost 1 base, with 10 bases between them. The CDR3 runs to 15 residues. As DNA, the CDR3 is TGTGCCAGCAGCGTAGCGGCAGGGTGGAACACTGAAGCTTTCTTT. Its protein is CASSVAAGWNTEAFF.

The CDR3 bases are TGTGCCTTACGGGACAGGGCGACTAACTATGGCTACACCTTC. Residues: CALRDRATNYGYTF. The rearrangement uses TRBV28 and TRBJ1-2; TRBD1 matches 9 bases. The CDR3 extends over 14 amino acids. Germline loops: CDR1 MDHEN, CDR2 SYDVKM. Losses at the gene ends were 11 bases for V and 0 bases for J; bases not matched to a gene: 7.

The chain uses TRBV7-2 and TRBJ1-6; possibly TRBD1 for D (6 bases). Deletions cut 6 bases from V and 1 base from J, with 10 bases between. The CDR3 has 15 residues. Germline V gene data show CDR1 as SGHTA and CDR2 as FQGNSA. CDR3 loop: CASSPRGSYNSPLHF. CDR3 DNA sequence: TGTGCCAGCAGTCCAAGGGGGTCCTATAATTCACCCCTCCACTTT.

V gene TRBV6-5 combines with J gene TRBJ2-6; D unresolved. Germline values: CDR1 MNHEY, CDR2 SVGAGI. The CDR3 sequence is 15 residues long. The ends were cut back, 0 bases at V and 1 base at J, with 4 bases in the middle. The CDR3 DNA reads TGTGCCAGCAGTTACTCCCCTTCTGGGGCCAACGTCCTGACTTTC. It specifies CASSYSPSGANVLTF.

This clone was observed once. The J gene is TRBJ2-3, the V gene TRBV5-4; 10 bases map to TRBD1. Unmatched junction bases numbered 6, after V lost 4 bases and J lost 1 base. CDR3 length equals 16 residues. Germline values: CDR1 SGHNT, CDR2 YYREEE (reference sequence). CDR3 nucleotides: TGTGCCAGCAGCGTTCCCGGGACAGGGGGCACAGATACGCAGTATTTT. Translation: CASSVPGTGGTDTQYF.

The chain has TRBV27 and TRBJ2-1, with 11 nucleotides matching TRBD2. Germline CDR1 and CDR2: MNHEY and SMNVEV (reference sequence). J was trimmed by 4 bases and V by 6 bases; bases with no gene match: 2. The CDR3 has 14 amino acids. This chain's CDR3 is CASSGTSGYNEQFF. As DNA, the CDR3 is TGTGCCAGCAGCGGGACTAGCGGTTACAATGAGCAGTTCTTC.

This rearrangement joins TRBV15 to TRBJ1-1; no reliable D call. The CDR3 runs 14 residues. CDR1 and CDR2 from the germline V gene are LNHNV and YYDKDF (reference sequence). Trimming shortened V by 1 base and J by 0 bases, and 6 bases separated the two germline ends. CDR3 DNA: TGTGCCACCAGCAGAGTCCCGTTGAACACTGAAGCTTTCTTT. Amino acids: CATSRVPLNTEAFF. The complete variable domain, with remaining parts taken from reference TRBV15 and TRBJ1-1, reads DAMVIQNPRYQVTQFGKPVTLSCSQTLNHNVMYWYQQKSSQAPKLLFHYYDKDFNNEADTPDNFQSRRPNTSFCFLDIRSPGLGDTAMYLCATSRVPLNTEAFFGQGTRLTVV.

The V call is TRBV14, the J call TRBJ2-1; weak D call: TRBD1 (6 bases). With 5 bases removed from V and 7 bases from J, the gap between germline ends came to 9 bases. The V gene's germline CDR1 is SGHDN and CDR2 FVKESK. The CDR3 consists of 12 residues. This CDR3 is CASSKTGNEQFF. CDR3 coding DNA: TGTGCCAGCAGCAAGACAGGAAATGAGCAGTTCTTC.

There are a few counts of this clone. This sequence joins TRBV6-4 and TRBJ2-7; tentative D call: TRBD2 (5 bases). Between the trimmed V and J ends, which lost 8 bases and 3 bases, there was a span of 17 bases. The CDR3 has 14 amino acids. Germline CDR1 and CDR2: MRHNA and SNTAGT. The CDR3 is CASFSRSTSYEQYF. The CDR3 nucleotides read TGTGCCAGCTTCTCTAGGTCAACTAGCTACGAGCAGTACTTC.

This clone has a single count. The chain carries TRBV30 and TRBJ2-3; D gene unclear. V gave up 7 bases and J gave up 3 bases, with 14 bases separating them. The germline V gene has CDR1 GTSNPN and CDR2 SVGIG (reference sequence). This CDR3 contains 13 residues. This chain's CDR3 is CASLLGGTDTQYF. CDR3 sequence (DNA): TGTGCCTCCCTTCTCGGCGGAACAGATACGCAGTATTTT.